This is a list of T cell receptor beta chains from one sample in a study of OX40 agonist ivuxolimab in advanced cancers. Repertoires were generated with immunoSEQ multiplex PCR, while TCRdb's copy carries only in-frame clones and drops some. The repertoire holds about 52,000 clones, with more than 85% as singletons. Sequenced here: CD4+ or CD8+ T cells sorted from blood, sampled in a trial of the OX40 agonist ivuxolimab. These receptors were obtained from an adult with an advanced solid tumor such as melanoma, head and neck, liver or kidney cancer. Each CDR3 is given with its conserved first and last residue. Each record gives: J gene, V gene, clone size, D gene, CDR3 protein, CDR3 DNA. The D gene is left open where the match is weak. Clone size is not always given. Where it is, it says once, few, many or a class for expanded clones.

>TRBJ2-7|TRBV15|-|TRBD2
CATAGLAGSYEQYF
TGTGCCACCGCGGGACTAGCGGGTTCCTACGAGCAGTACTTC
>TRBJ2-3|TRBV19|-|-
CASSPTPGVTQYF
TGTGCCAGTAGTCCCACCCCGGGAGTTACGCAGTATTTT
>TRBJ1-5|TRBV4-3|-|TRBD1
CASGQGNQPQHF
TGCGCCAGTGGACAGGGTAATCAGCCCCAGCATTTT
>TRBJ2-7|TRBV6-5|-|-
CASSYAGGSYEQYF
TGTGCCAGCAGTTACGCAGGTGGCTCCTACGAGCAGTACTTC
>TRBJ1-2|TRBV27|-|-
CASSLSPSRGYTF
TGTGCCAGCAGTTTATCGCCATCTAGGGGGTACACCTTC
>TRBJ2-7|TRBV4-3|-|-
CASSQEIKQGRYEQYF
TGCGCCAGCAGCCAAGAAATAAAACAGGGAAGATACGAGCAGTACTTC
>TRBJ1-4|TRBV7-9|once|-
CASSSLGRGENEKLFF
TGTGCCAGCAGCTCGTTAGGAAGGGGGGAGAATGAAAAACTGTTTTTT
>TRBJ1-1|TRBV4-1|-|-
CASSQDRGVEAFF
TGCGCCAGCAGCCAAGATCGGGGGGTTGAAGCTTTCTTT
>TRBJ1-1|TRBV6-1|-|-
CASTGTLNTEAFF
TGTGCCAGCACCGGGACGCTGAACACTGAAGCTTTCTTT
>TRBJ1-5|TRBV6-6|-|TRBD1
CASSYQQGVQPQHF
TGTGCCAGCAGTTACCAACAGGGGGTCCAGCCCCAGCATTTT
>TRBJ2-7|TRBV27|-|TRBD1
CASSLRDRGYEQYF
TGTGCCAGCAGTTTAAGGGACAGGGGTTACGAGCAGTACTTC
>TRBJ2-1|TRBV5-6|-|-
CASSLGQGPNGKKFF
TGTGCCAGCAGCTTGGGGCAGGGGCCAAATGGAAAGAAGTTCTTC
>TRBJ1-5|TRBV5-5|-|-
CASSFRAGEQPQHF
TGTGCCAGCAGCTTTAGGGCAGGGGAGCAGCCCCAGCATTTT
>TRBJ1-5|TRBV4-1|-|TRBD1
CASSHLPPGQGGYQPQHF
TGCGCCAGCAGCCACCTCCCCCCCGGACAGGGGGGATATCAGCCCCAGCATTTT
>TRBJ1-2|TRBV18|-|-
CASSPYDRTYGYTF
TGTGCCAGCTCACCATACGACAGGACCTATGGCTACACCTTC
>TRBJ2-7|TRBV6-1|once|-
CASIDHNSYEQYF
TGTGCCAGCATCGACCACAACTCCTACGAGCAGTACTTC
>TRBJ2-7|TRBV30|-|TRBD2
CAWSTPSGGPREQYF
TGTGCCTGGAGTACCCCGAGCGGGGGCCCGAGGGAGCAGTACTTC